A single sample is the source of the 29 T cell receptor beta chains below, sequenced in a study of human T cells and chemical hapten exposure. TCRdb fed the RACE reads into MiXCR, producing one record per CDR3 protein. The data contain 74,000 or so distinct CDR3 sequences, around 10% of them singletons. Time point specified: patch test 1, 2 weeks after DPC sensitization. Treatment specified: therapeutic diphenylcyclopropenone sensitization with weekly scalp DPC. The material was whole blood, obtained in connection with sensitization to the hapten diphenylcyclopropenone (DPC). All receptors derive from a woman between 50 and 59 years old with alopecia areata. Some clones in this sample may be carry-over from other donors' samples.

This clonotype has more than one count but fewer than ten. V usage is TRBV29-1 and J usage is TRBJ2-7; the match to TRBD1 covers 7 bases. The CDR3 has 14 residues. V shed 3 bases and J 2 bases; nucleotides not matched to a gene: 7. From germline, CDR1 is SQVTM and CDR2 ANQGSEA. CDR3: CSVEAPGGPYEQYF. The CDR3 DNA is TGCAGCGTTGAGGCTCCAGGGGGTCCCTACGAGCAGTACTTC.

This clonotype was counted a few times. The chain joins TRBV6-5 to TRBJ2-5; maybe TRBD1 (6 bases). Deletions cut 7 bases from V and 4 bases from J, with 13 bases between. CDR3 length: 13 amino acids. Per germline, CDR1 MNHEY and CDR2 SVGAGI. The CDR3 coding sequence is TGTGCCAGCACCGACTGGGGGCGAGAGACCCAGTACTTC. This translates into CASTDWGRETQYF.

The sample holds a few counts of this clonotype. This chain links TRBV6-2 or TRBV6-3 with TRBJ2-7; 7 bases fit TRBD2. Germline V gene data show CDR1 as MNHEY and CDR2 as SVGEGT. The CDR3 is made up of 13 amino acids. V lost 7 bases, J lost 0 bases, and 3 bases stayed unmatched. The CDR3 DNA is TGTGCCAGCAAGACTAGCAGCTCCTACGAGCAGTACTTC. This gives the protein CASKTSSSYEQYF.

This clonotype was detected many times. This chain joins TRBV30 and TRBJ2-1; D uncertain. The CDR3 has 13 residues. Trimming removed 3 bases at V and 0 bases at J, with 6 bases between. Germline-derived CDR1 and CDR2 are GTSNPN and SVGIG (reference sequence). The CDR3 protein is CAWSDNSYNEQFF. The DNA of the CDR3 is TGTGCCTGGAGCGATAACTCCTACAATGAGCAGTTCTTC.

In nucleotides, the CDR3 is TGTGCCAGCAGCCCTCACGATACGCAGTATTTT. It yields the protein CASSPHDTQYF. The rearrangement uses TRBV7-9 and TRBJ2-3; D gene ambiguous. The CDR3 runs 11 residues. The ends were cut back, 5 bases at V and 6 bases at J, with 6 bases in the middle. Germline-derived CDR1 and CDR2 are SEHNR and FQNEAQ (reference sequence).

The chain recombines TRBV21-1 with TRBJ2-6. TRBV21-1 is a pseudogene segment. This CDR3 is built from 15 residues. The CDR3: CASSNRVSGANVLTF. The DNA for the CDR3 is TGTGCCAGCAGCAATCGTGTCTCTGGGGCCAACGTCCTGACTTTC.

This rearrangement joins TRBV20-1 to TRBJ1-4; D unresolved. V dropped 0 bases and J dropped 5 bases, with 16 bases sitting between them. The CDR3 sequence is 16 residues long. CDR1 DFQATT and CDR2 SNEGSKA come from the germline V gene (reference sequence). CDR3: CSARDPAGRRNEKLFF. The CDR3 bases are TGCAGTGCTAGAGATCCTGCGGGCCGTAGAAATGAAAAACTGTTTTTT.

This clonotype was recorded many times. The chain recombines TRBV7-3 with TRBJ2-2, with TRBD2 as a possible D gene (6 bases). The CDR3 has 16 amino acids. Trimming removed 0 bases at V and 0 bases at J, with 8 bases between. Germline V gene data show CDR1 as SGHTA and CDR2 as FQGTGA. DNA of the CDR3: TGTGCCAGCAGCTTAACGGGGACTTCGAACACCGGGGAGCTGTTTTTT. It is translated as CASSLTGTSNTGELFF.

This clonotype was detected ten times or more. The gene calls are TRBV28 and TRBJ2-1, with 10 bases that match TRBD2. Trimming cost V 6 bases and J 10 bases; bases outside gene matches: 15. Germline loops: CDR1 MDHEN, CDR2 SYDVKM. The CDR3 covers 16 residues. CDR3 sequence: CASRRASGRAIGEQFF. DNA for the CDR3: TGTGCCAGCAGACGCGCCAGCGGGAGGGCAATTGGCGAGCAGTTCTTC.

This clonotype was detected many times. V is TRBV5-1 and J is TRBJ2-3; TRBD2 aligns across 7 bases. Germline loops: CDR1 SGHRS, CDR2 YFSETQ. V lost 2 bases to trimming and J lost 1 base; unmatched junction nucleotides: 4. CDR3 length equals 15 residues. The CDR3 DNA reads TGCGCCAGCAGCTTCGGGGAGGGCGGCACAGATACGCAGTATTTT. Translation gives CASSFGEGGTDTQYF.

The sample holds a few counts of this clonotype. The chain couples TRBV18 to TRBJ1-6; D gene ambiguous. The CDR3 extends over 15 amino acids. In germline, CDR1 is KGHSH, CDR2 LQKENI. V was cut by 6 bases and J by 11 bases, with 20 bases left in between. CDR3 in amino acids: CASSPQGPHGPPLHF. The CDR3 DNA follows: TGTGCCAGCTCCCCTCAAGGACCCCACGGCCCACCCCTCCACTTT.

This clonotype occurred many times. V is TRBV7-8 and J is TRBJ2-3, with D possibly matching TRBD2 (5 bases). Deletions cut 5 bases from V and 6 bases from J, with 21 bases between. The germline CDR1 and CDR2 sequences are SGHVS and FQNEAQ. CDR3 size: 16 residues. The CDR3 bases are TGTGCCAGCAGCCACCAGAGCGAAGGGAGCTCGGATACGCAGTATTTT. Its translation: CASSHQSEGSSDTQYF.

This clonotype was found a few times. V usage is TRBV28 and J usage is TRBJ1-2; no firm D call. Germline values: CDR1 MDHEN, CDR2 SYDVKM. V lost 8 bases and J 6 bases, leaving 16 bases between the germline ends. CDR3 length: 13 residues. CDR3 sequence: CASRLPGLHGYTF. The CDR3 DNA reads as TGTGCCAGCCGGTTACCCGGGCTGCATGGCTACACCTTC.

The gene calls are TRBV5-6 and TRBJ2-3; unclear D gene. The CDR3 loop spans 15 amino acids. Trimming removed 6 bases at V and 9 bases at J, with 23 bases between. The germline CDR1 and CDR2 sequences are SGHDT and YYEEEE. Here the CDR3 DNA reads TGTGCCAGCACCCGACCCCAAGGCGACCTATACACGCAGTATTTT. This translates into CASTRPQGDLYTQYF.

The chain links TRBV29-1 to TRBJ2-3, with D unresolved. The V end was cut by 4 bases, the J end by 9 bases, with 8 bases between. This CDR3 has 10 amino acids. Germline CDR1 and CDR2: SQVTM and ANQGSEA. CDR3 loop: CSVGPETQYF. Here the CDR3 DNA reads TGCAGCGTTGGGCCCGAGACGCAGTATTTT.

This clonotype has ten or more counts. J is TRBJ2-7 and V is TRBV13; D uncertain. There are 12 residues in the CDR3. Per germline, CDR1 PRHDT and CDR2 FYEKMQ (reference sequence). The V end was cut by 5 bases, the J end by 4 bases, with 9 bases between. The CDR3 here is CASSQLQYEQYF. The DNA for the CDR3 is TGTGCCAGCAGCCAACTACAGTACGAGCAGTACTTC. Full variable domain (outside the CDR3, taken from reference TRBV13 and TRBJ2-7): AAGVIQSPRHLIKEKRETATLKCYPIPRHDTVYWYQQGPGQDPQFLISFYEKMQSDKGSIPDRFSAQQFSDYHSELNMSSLELGDSALYFCASSQLQYEQYFGPGTRLTVT.

This clonotype turned up a few times. V and J are TRBV19 and TRBJ2-3; tentatively, D is TRBD2 (5 bases). This CDR3 comprises 15 residues. Germline V gene data show CDR1 as LNHDA and CDR2 as SQIVND (reference sequence). V gave up 9 bases and J gave up 3 bases, with 19 bases separating them. The CDR3 protein is CASRLLSGGTDTQYF. The CDR3 region has the DNA TGTGCCAGCCGACTACTCTCCGGTGGAACAGATACGCAGTATTTT.

There are a few counts of this clonotype. Since the CDR3 does not end with the conserved phenylalanine or tryptophan, this likely comes from a read error. The chain is built from TRBV9 and TRBJ2-3, with 7 positions matching TRBD2. The CDR3 has 15 amino acids. CDR1 is SGDLS and CDR2 is YYNGEE in the germline V gene. The junction had 6 bases not matched to a gene; V was cut back by 3 bases and J by 2 bases. The CDR3 region is CASSAFLAVTDTQYS. CDR3 in DNA: TGTGCCAGCAGCGCATTCCTAGCGGTCACAGATACGCAGTATTCT.

The V and J genes are TRBV5-1 and TRBJ2-2, with TRBD2 matching over 13 bases. From germline, CDR1 is SGHRS and CDR2 YFSETQ. J gave up 5 bases and V 6 bases, and 4 bases lay outside the gene matches. The CDR3 sequence is 15 residues long. CDR3 coding DNA: TGCGCCAGCAACCCGGGACTAGCGGGAACCGGGGAGCTGTTTTTT. Encoded protein: CASNPGLAGTGELFF.

This clonotype was observed many times. The rearrangement joins TRBV19 to TRBJ2-2; 11 bases agree with TRBD1. The junction had 1 base not matched to a gene; V was cut back by 6 bases and J by 4 bases. The CDR3 is 14 residues long. Germline CDR1 LNHDA, CDR2 SQIVND (reference sequence). CDR3 bases: TGTGCCAGTAGGGGGACAGGGGGCACCGGGGAGCTGTTTTTT. Protein product: CASRGTGGTGELFF.

This clonotype was counted only a few times. This chain joins TRBV12-3 or TRBV12-4 and TRBJ2-2, with a possible D match to TRBD2 (5 bases). Trimming removed 4 bases from V and 6 bases from J, with 15 bases in between. The CDR3 totals 15 residues. This CDR3 is CASSSRIERPGELFF. CDR3 coding DNA: TGTGCCAGCAGTTCCAGGATAGAGCGGCCCGGGGAGCTGTTTTTT.

The CDR3 DNA sequence: TGCGCCAGCAGCTTGCAGATTAGTCGGGGCAATGAGCAGTTCTTC. Translation gives CASSLQISRGNEQFF. The chain recombines TRBV5-1 with TRBJ2-1; maybe TRBD2 (5 bases). CDR3 length equals 15 residues. V dropped 1 base and J dropped 6 bases, with 14 bases sitting between them. Germline V gene lookup returns CDR1 SGHRS and CDR2 YFSETQ.

Ten or more counts support this clonotype. The chain's CDR3 is CSVPGLGGYEQFF. The CDR3 bases are TGCAGCGTTCCGGGACTAGGGGGGTATGAGCAGTTCTTC. This sequence joins TRBV29-1 and TRBJ2-1, with 8 bases lining up with TRBD2. From germline, CDR1 is SQVTM and CDR2 ANQGSEA. Trimming removed 5 bases from V and 8 bases from J; junction bases left unmatched: 8. CDR3 size: 13 residues.

The chain carries TRBV6-5 and TRBJ2-3; 7 bases are shared with TRBD1. The J segment lost 4 bases and the V segment lost 2 bases, leaving 6 bases of the junction unmatched. The germline gives CDR1 MNHEY, CDR2 SVGAGI. This CDR3 comprises 15 residues. The CDR3 protein is CASSYTRQGPDTQYF. DNA for the CDR3: TGTGCCAGCAGTTACACCCGACAGGGTCCAGATACGCAGTATTTT.

V gene TRBV7-3 combines with J gene TRBJ2-3, with 13 positions matching TRBD2. The CDR3 is 16 amino acids. Trimming took 4 bases from V and 5 from J; bases not matched to a gene: 6. CDR1 is SGHTA, CDR2 FQGTGA, per germline. The CDR3 DNA reads as TGTGCCAGCAGCTCAGGTGGACTAGCGGGAGTAGATACGCAGTATTTT. This sequence encodes CASSSGGLAGVDTQYF. Full variable domain (rest looked up from reference TRBV7-3 and TRBJ2-3): GAGVSQTPSNKVTEKGKYVELRCDPISGHTALYWYRQSLGQGPEFLIYFQGTGAADDSGLPNDRFFAVRPEGSVSTLKIQRTERGDSAVYLCASSSGGLAGVDTQYFGPGTRLTVL.

This clonotype was seen many times. In DNA, the CDR3 is TGTGCCAGCAGTTTGGGGACAGGTGCGGGAAACACCATATATTTT. Translating gives CASSLGTGAGNTIYF. The chain combines TRBV7-8 with TRBJ1-3, with 8 bases that match TRBD1. CDR3 size: 15 residues. V shed 6 bases and J 4 bases; nucleotides not matched to a gene: 8. The germline CDR1 and CDR2 sequences are SGHVS and FQNEAQ.

This clonotype has at least ten counts. The rearrangement uses TRBV20-1 and TRBJ2-1; 12 bases are a match to TRBD2. There are 16 residues in the CDR3. From germline, CDR1 is DFQATT and CDR2 SNEGSKA (reference sequence). The trim removed 2 bases at V and 9 bases at J, leaving 11 bases unmatched. The CDR3: CSARSSSGRARPEQFF. CDR3 DNA: TGCAGTGCTAGATCGTCTAGCGGGAGGGCCAGGCCTGAGCAGTTCTTC.

Ten or more counts support this clonotype. J is TRBJ2-1 and V is TRBV7-8; perhaps TRBD2 as D (7 bases). Trimming removed 5 bases at V and 9 bases at J, with 17 bases between. Germline CDR1 reads SGHVS; CDR2 reads FQNEAQ. The CDR3 runs 14 residues. The CDR3 spells CASSHSVGGVEQFF. Here the CDR3 DNA reads TGTGCCAGCAGCCATTCTGTAGGGGGGGTTGAGCAGTTCTTC. The whole variable domain, filled in from reference TRBV7-8 and TRBJ2-1, reads GAGVSQSPRYKVAKRGQDVALRCDPISGHVSLFWYQQALGQGPEFLTYFQNEAQLDKSGLPSDRFFAERPEGSVSTLKIQRTQQEDSAVYLCASSHSVGGVEQFFGPGTRLTVL.

The chain employs TRBV3-1 and TRBJ1-2; D gene ambiguous. The V end was cut by 1 base, the J end by 5 bases, with 11 bases between. Germline lookup yields CDR1 LGHDT and CDR2 YNNKEL (reference sequence). CDR3 length equals 14 residues. In DNA, the CDR3 is TGTGCCAGCAGCCAAGTCCCTGTGGAGTATGGCTACACCTTC. Translating it yields CASSQVPVEYGYTF.